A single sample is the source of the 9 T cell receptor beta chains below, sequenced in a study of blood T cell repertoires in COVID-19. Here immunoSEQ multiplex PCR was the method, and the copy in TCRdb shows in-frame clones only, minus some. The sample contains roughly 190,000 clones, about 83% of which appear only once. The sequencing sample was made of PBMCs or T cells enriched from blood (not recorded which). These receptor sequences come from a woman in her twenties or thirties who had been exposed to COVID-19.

The CDR3 DNA is TGTGCCAGAAGCTCCCCGGGGTTTCTGAACGGTGGAAAGGGAAAGTATCAGCCCCAGCATTTT. It translates to CARSSPGFLNGGKGKYQPQHF. This sequence joins TRBV5-3 and TRBJ1-5; D uncertain. TRBV5-3 is noted as an ORF with a role that remains uncertain. This CDR3 has 21 residues. With 3 bases removed from V and 5 bases from J, the gap between germline ends came to 33 bases.

CDR3 in DNA: TGTGCCAGCAGCCTGCAGTCCCCGGAGACCCAGTACTTC. This gives the protein CASSLQSPETQYF. The rearrangement uses TRBV5-4 and TRBJ2-5; no definite D call. The length of the CDR3 is 13 residues. Germline V lookup: CDR1 SGHNT, CDR2 YYREEE (reference sequence). V was clipped by 4 bases and J by 5 bases, with 12 bases between them. Based on the CDR3 plus reference TRBV5-4 and TRBJ2-5, the full variable domain is ETGVTQSPTHLIKTRGQQVTLRCSSQSGHNTVSWYQQALGQGPQFIFQYYREEENGRGNFPPRFSGLQFPNYSSELNVNALELDDSALYLCASSLQSPETQYFGPGTRLLVL.

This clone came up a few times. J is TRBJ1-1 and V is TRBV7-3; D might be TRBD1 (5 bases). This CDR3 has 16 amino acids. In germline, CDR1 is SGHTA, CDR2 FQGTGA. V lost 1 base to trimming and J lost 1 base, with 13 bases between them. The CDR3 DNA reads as TGTGCCAGCAGCTTAAGCGGGGCAGGTCAGAACACTGAAGCTTTCTTT. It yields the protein CASSLSGAGQNTEAFF.

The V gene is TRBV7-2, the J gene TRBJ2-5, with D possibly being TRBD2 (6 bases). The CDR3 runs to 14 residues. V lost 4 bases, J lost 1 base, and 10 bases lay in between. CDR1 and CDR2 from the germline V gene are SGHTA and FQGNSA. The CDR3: CASSSQRVQETQYF. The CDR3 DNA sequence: TGTGCCAGCAGCTCCCAGCGGGTCCAAGAGACCCAGTACTTC.

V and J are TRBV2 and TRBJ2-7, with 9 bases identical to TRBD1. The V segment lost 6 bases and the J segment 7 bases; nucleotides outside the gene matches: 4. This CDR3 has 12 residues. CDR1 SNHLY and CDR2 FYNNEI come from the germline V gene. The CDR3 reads CASRPDRGEQYF. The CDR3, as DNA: TGTGCCAGCAGGCCCGACAGGGGGGAGCAGTACTTC.

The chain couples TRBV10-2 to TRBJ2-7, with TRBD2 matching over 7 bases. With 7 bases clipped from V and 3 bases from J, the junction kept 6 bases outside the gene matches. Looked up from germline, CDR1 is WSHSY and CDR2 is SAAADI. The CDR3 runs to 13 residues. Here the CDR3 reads CASMVGRDYEQYF. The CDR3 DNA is TGCGCCAGCATGGTAGGGAGGGACTACGAGCAGTACTTC.

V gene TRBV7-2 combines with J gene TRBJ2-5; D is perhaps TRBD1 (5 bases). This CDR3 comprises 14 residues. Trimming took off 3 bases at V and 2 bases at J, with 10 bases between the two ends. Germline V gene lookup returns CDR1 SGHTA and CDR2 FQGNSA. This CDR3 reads CASSLAGYQETQYF. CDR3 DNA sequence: TGTGCCAGCAGCTTGGCAGGGTATCAAGAGACCCAGTACTTC.

For the CDR3, the DNA is TGTGCCAGCAGCTTAATCCCTCCGCAGGGTTTGGACAATCAGCCCCAGCATTTT. This codes for CASSLIPPQGLDNQPQHF. The chain links TRBV7-6 to TRBJ1-5; D possibly corresponds to TRBD1 (5 bases). V gave up 2 bases and J gave up 3 bases, with 20 bases separating them. The CDR3 has 18 residues. CDR1 and CDR2 from the germline V gene are SGHVS and FNYEAQ.

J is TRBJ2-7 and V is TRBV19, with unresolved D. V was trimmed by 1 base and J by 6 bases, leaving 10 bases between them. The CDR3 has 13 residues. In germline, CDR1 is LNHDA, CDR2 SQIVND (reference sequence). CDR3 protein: CASSIGSGSEQYF. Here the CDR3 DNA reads TGTGCCAGTAGTATAGGGTCAGGCTCCGAGCAGTACTTC.